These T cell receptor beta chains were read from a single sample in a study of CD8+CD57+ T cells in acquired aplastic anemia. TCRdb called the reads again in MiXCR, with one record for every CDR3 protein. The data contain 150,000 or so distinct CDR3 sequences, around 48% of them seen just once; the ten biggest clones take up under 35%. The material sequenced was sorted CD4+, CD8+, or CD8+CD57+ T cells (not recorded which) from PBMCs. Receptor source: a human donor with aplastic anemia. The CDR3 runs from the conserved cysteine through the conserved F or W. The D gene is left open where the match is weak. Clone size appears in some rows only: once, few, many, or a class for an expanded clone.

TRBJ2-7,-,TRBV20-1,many,CSAAGTGNSYEQYF,TGCAGTGCTGCCGGGACTGGTAACTCCTACGAGCAGTACTTC
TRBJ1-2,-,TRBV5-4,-,CASSSGPGYTF,TGTGCCAGCAGCTCCGGCCCTGGCTACACCTTC
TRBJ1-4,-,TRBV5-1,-,CASSPWQGNEKLFF,TGCGCCAGCAGCCCGTGGCAGGGTAATGAAAAACTGTTTTTT
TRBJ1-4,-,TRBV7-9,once,CASSIGEKLFF,TGTGCCAGCAGCATCGGAGAAAAACTGTTTTTT
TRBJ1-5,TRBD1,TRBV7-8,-,CASSLQTGTINYEHF,TGTGCCAGCAGCCTCCAGACAGGGACGATAAACTACGAGCATTTT
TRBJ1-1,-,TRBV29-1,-,CSSFGNTEAFF,TGCAGCTCCTTTGGGAACACTGAAGCTTTCTTT
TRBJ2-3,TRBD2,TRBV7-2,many,CASSLAGLAGDTQYF,TGTGCCAGCAGCTTAGCGGGACTAGCGGGAGATACGCAGTATTTT
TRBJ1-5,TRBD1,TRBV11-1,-,CASSLVAFRDRGPIGSNQPQHF,TGTGCCAGCAGCTTAGTAGCCTTCCGGGACAGGGGACCTATAGGGAGCAATCAGCCCCAGCATTTT
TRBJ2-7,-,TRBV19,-,CASSYSPGTPSYEQYF,TGTGCCAGTAGTTACTCTCCCGGGACGCCGTCCTACGAGCAGTACTTC
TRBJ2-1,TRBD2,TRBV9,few,CASSAPGAGGLSYNEQFF,TGTGCCAGCAGCGCCCCCGGGGCGGGAGGACTCTCCTACAATGAGCAGTTCTTC
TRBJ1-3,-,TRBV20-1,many,CSANLLWDPGNTIYF,TGCAGTGCTAATCTACTCTGGGACCCCGGGAACACCATATATTTT
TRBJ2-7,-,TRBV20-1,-,CSARNLARLDEQYF,TGCAGTGCTAGAAACCTAGCGAGGTTGGACGAGCAGTACTTC
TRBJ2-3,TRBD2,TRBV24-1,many,CATRTSVEDTQYF,TGTGCCACCAGGACTAGCGTGGAAGATACGCAGTATTTT
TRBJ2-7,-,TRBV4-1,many,CASSQAIVRSYEQYF,TGCGCCAGCAGCCAGGCGATTGTACGCTCCTACGAGCAGTACTTC
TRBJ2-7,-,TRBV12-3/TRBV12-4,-,CASSSTQNVMSFYEQYF,TGTGCCAGCAGTTCGACACAAAACGTAATGAGCTTCTACGAGCAGTACTTC
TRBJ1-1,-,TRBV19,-,CALSEGKAEAFF,TGTGCCTTATCGGAAGGGAAAGCTGAAGCTTTCTTT
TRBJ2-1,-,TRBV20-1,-,CSASPTERKQFF,TGCAGTGCTTCACCCACCGAGAGGAAGCAGTTCTTC